These 30 T cell receptor beta chains originate from one sample sequenced in a study of identifying expanded T cells in peripheral blood. Generated by immunoSEQ multiplex PCR, the TCRdb table keeps only in-frame clones and is missing some. The repertoire holds 81,000 or so clones, with 84% as singletons. Material for sequencing was blood. All receptors come from a person aged 18-70 years in good health.

This clone occurred once. V is TRBV6-6 and J is TRBJ1-4, with D perhaps TRBD1 (5 bases). CDR1 MNHNY and CDR2 SVGAGI come from the germline V gene (reference sequence). This CDR3 spans 16 amino acids. Trimming left V 5 bases short and J 3 bases short, with 16 bases between. CDR3: CASSPPSPGPNEKLFF. CDR3 sequence (DNA): TGTGCCAGCAGTCCCCCCAGCCCGGGACCTAATGAAAAACTGTTTTTT.

The gene calls are TRBV20-1 and TRBJ2-1, with D perhaps TRBD2 (6 bases). Germline V gene sequence: CDR1 DFQATT, CDR2 SNEGSKA (reference sequence). Trimming removed 4 bases at V and 10 bases at J, with 8 bases between. The CDR3 sequence is 10 residues long. DNA for the CDR3: TGCAGTGCTACCCGGGGGGAGCAGTTCTTC. Translation gives CSATRGEQFF.

The rearrangement links TRBV6-5 to TRBJ2-7; no reliable D call. V was cut by 0 bases and J by 3 bases, with 6 bases left in between. CDR1 and CDR2 from the germline V gene are MNHEY and SVGAGI. This CDR3 contains 13 residues. CDR3 nucleotides: TGTGCCAGCAGTTACTCGCTGAGCTACGAGCAGTACTTC. It codes for CASSYSLSYEQYF.

The CDR3 loop is CASSLQPGARGETQYF. CDR3 DNA: TGTGCCAGCAGCTTACAGCCTGGGGCGAGGGGAGAGACCCAGTACTTC. The chain couples TRBV7-8 to TRBJ2-5; D may match TRBD1 or TRBD2 (5 bases each). Trimming took off 2 bases at V and 4 bases at J, with 17 bases between the two ends. There are 16 residues in the CDR3. The V gene's germline CDR1 is SGHVS and CDR2 FQNEAQ. Full variable domain (missing parts from reference TRBV7-8 and TRBJ2-5): GAGVSQSPRYKVAKRGQDVALRCDPISGHVSLFWYQQALGQGPEFLTYFQNEAQLDKSGLPSDRFFAERPEGSVSTLKIQRTQQEDSAVYLCASSLQPGARGETQYFGPGTRLLVL.

This clone was detected only once. The V and J genes are TRBV7-2 and TRBJ1-2, with a weak D call TRBD1 (5 bases). The ends were cut back, 5 bases at V and 0 bases at J, with 13 bases in the middle. The CDR3 sequence is 15 residues long. In germline, CDR1 is SGHTA, CDR2 FQGNSA. CDR3 protein: CASSVPAGTNYGYTF. The CDR3 bases are TGTGCCAGCAGCGTACCCGCAGGGACTAACTATGGCTACACCTTC.

The CDR3 here is CASSRTGQGYEQYF. CDR3 in DNA: TGTGCCAGCAGCCGTACGGGACAGGGCTACGAGCAGTACTTC. The chain has TRBV7-2 and TRBJ2-7; TRBD1 matches at 9 bases. Germline V lookup: CDR1 SGHTA, CDR2 FQGNSA. With 5 bases clipped from V and 3 bases from J, the junction kept 5 bases outside the gene matches. The CDR3 contains 14 residues. Full variable domain (rest looked up from reference TRBV7-2 and TRBJ2-7): GAGVSQSPSNKVTEKGKDVELRCDPISGHTALYWYRQSLGQGLEFLIYFQGNSAPDKSGLPSDRFSAERTGGSVSTLTIQRTQQEDSAVYLCASSRTGQGYEQYFGPGTRLTVT.

The chain has TRBV5-6 and TRBJ1-1; unclear D gene. This CDR3 contains 14 residues. CDR1 and CDR2 from the germline V gene are SGHDT and YYEEEE. V shed 0 bases and J shed 1 base, with 7 bases lying between them. The CDR3 reads CASSLDSENTEAFF. CDR3 sequence (DNA): TGTGCCAGCAGCTTGGACAGCGAGAACACTGAAGCTTTCTTT.

This clone has more than one count but fewer than ten. The chain links TRBV2 to TRBJ1-5, with 8 bases matching TRBD1. The V and J ends lost 2 bases and 0 bases, in that order; junction bases with no gene match: 12. Germline values: CDR1 SNHLY, CDR2 FYNNEI. The CDR3 extends over 19 amino acids. For the CDR3, the DNA is TGTGCCAGCAGTGAACCCCCCAGGGGGCCATTTTATAGCAATCAGCCCCAGCATTTT. Translated, it gives CASSEPPRGPFYSNQPQHF. Based on the CDR3 plus reference TRBV2 and TRBJ1-5, the full variable domain is EPEVTQTPSHQVTQMGQEVILRCVPISNHLYFYWYRQILGQKVEFLVSFYNNEISEKSEIFDDQFSVERPDGSNFTLKIRSTKLEDSAMYFCASSEPPRGPFYSNQPQHFGDGTRLSIL.

This clone has at least ten counts. V usage is TRBV7-2 and J usage is TRBJ1-5; tentative D call: TRBD1 (6 bases). CDR3 length: 15 residues. CDR1 is SGHTA and CDR2 is FQGNSA in the germline V gene. V dropped 5 bases and J dropped 0 bases, with 11 bases sitting between them. The CDR3 DNA sequence: TGTGCCAGCAGCCCAGGGGTCTCTAGCAATCAGCCCCAGCATTTT. Encoded protein: CASSPGVSSNQPQHF. The full variable domain, with the rest looked up from reference TRBV7-2 and TRBJ1-5, is GAGVSQSPSNKVTEKGKDVELRCDPISGHTALYWYRQSLGQGLEFLIYFQGNSAPDKSGLPSDRFSAERTGGSVSTLTIQRTQQEDSAVYLCASSPGVSSNQPQHFGDGTRLSIL.

The V and J genes are TRBV5-1 and TRBJ2-7; tentative D call: TRBD2 (6 bases). The CDR3 runs 15 residues. Germline V gene sequence: CDR1 SGHRS, CDR2 YFSETQ. V was shortened by 4 bases and J by 3 bases, with 17 bases between the two germline ends. CDR3 sequence (DNA): TGCGCCAGCAGCGTGGGACTTCGGGACCACTACGAGCAGTACTTC. It specifies CASSVGLRDHYEQYF.

The chain combines TRBV18 with TRBJ1-2, with D possibly TRBD1 on 5 matching bases. Trimming cost V 0 bases and J 2 bases, with 10 bases left between them. The CDR3 loop spans 15 amino acids. Germline CDR1 KGHSH, CDR2 LQKENI. The CDR3 DNA sequence: TGTGCCAGCTCACCACCAGCAGGGAGGAACTATGGCTACACCTTC. It is translated as CASSPPAGRNYGYTF.

This clone showed up just once. V usage is TRBV18 and J usage is TRBJ1-1; 7 bases fit TRBD1. Germline CDR1 and CDR2: KGHSH and LQKENI. This CDR3 spans 13 amino acids. V was clipped by 6 bases and J by 0 bases; unmatched bases: 1. This chain's CDR3 is CASSGTVNTEAFF. CDR3 bases: TGTGCCAGCTCGGGGACAGTGAACACTGAAGCTTTCTTT.

The chain is built from TRBV10-1 and TRBJ2-2; the D gene could be TRBD1 or TRBD2 (5 bases each). The germline V gene has CDR1 WNHNN and CDR2 SYGVQD (reference sequence). The germline V and J ends were trimmed by 7 bases and 5 bases, with 20 bases remaining between them. The CDR3 is 16 amino acids. CDR3 in DNA: TGCGCCAGCACCCGAGAGGGAAGGGGTGAAACCGGGGAGCTGTTTTTT. It is translated as CASTREGRGETGELFF.

The V and J genes are TRBV5-1 and TRBJ2-7; D gene uncertain. V shed 1 base and J shed 4 bases, with 12 bases lying between them. The CDR3 sequence is 14 residues long. Germline V gene data show CDR1 as SGHRS and CDR2 as YFSETQ. CDR3 nucleotide sequence: TGCGCCAGCAGCTTGCAAGGGTCGGAGTACGAGCAGTACTTC. Protein sequence: CASSLQGSEYEQYF. Combining the CDR3 with reference TRBV5-1 and TRBJ2-7 gives the whole variable domain KAGVTQTPRYLIKTRGQQVTLSCSPISGHRSVSWYQQTPGQGLQFLFEYFSETQRNKGNFPGRFSGRQFSNSRSEMNVSTLELGDSALYLCASSLQGSEYEQYFGPGTRLTVT.

V and J are TRBV27 and TRBJ2-1; 8 bases map to TRBD2. V trimming: 2 bases; J trimming: 4 bases; junction bases outside the gene matches: 4. CDR1 MNHEY and CDR2 SMNVEV come from the germline V gene (reference sequence). The CDR3 extends over 15 amino acids. DNA of the CDR3: TGTGCCAGCAGTTTAGCGGGGGGACCTTACAATGAGCAGTTCTTC. This gives the protein CASSLAGGPYNEQFF.

The V call is TRBV5-6, the J call TRBJ2-5, with TRBD2 as a possible D gene (6 bases). Germline loops: CDR1 SGHDT, CDR2 YYEEEE. The CDR3 has 16 amino acids. V was cut by 3 bases and J by 4 bases, with 19 bases left in between. The CDR3 is CASSSATGAKSETQYF. The CDR3 DNA reads as TGTGCCAGCAGCTCGGCGACGGGAGCGAAGTCAGAGACCCAGTACTTC.

Comments on this clone: The sample holds other DNA sequences that translate to the same CDR3. V and J are TRBV7-2 and TRBJ1-5; 10 bases align to TRBD1. After removal of 2 bases from V and 5 bases from J, the junction contained 3 bases not matched to a gene. Germline values: CDR1 SGHTA, CDR2 FQGNSA. The CDR3 consists of 15 residues. For the CDR3, the DNA is TGTGCCAGCAGCTTACGGACAGGGGGGGATCAGCCCCAGCATTTT. The encoded protein is CASSLRTGGDQPQHF.

In its sample, this clone was seen a few times. The rearrangement joins TRBV13 to TRBJ2-1; D gene unclear. V was shortened by 5 bases and J by 3 bases, with 17 bases between the two germline ends. The CDR3 has 16 amino acids. Per germline, CDR1 PRHDT and CDR2 FYEKMQ (reference sequence). The CDR3 nucleotides are TGTGCCAGCAGCCCAGAAGACCTCTCGATCTACAATGAGCAGTTCTTC. Its protein product is CASSPEDLSIYNEQFF.

This chain joins TRBV7-2 and TRBJ1-1; TRBD1 is a possible D gene (5 bases). Trimming left V 2 bases short and J 5 bases short, with 12 bases between. This CDR3 spans 14 amino acids. Germline assignment: CDR1 SGHTA and CDR2 FQGNSA. In nucleotides, the CDR3 is TGTGCCAGCAGCTTATCTACGGGGGGTACTGAAGCTTTCTTT. Residues: CASSLSTGGTEAFF.

The chain uses TRBV11-2 and TRBJ2-7; TRBD1 matches at 7 bases. CDR1 and CDR2 (germline): SGHAT, FQNNGV. The V and J ends lost 5 bases and 2 bases, in that order; junction bases with no gene match: 12. The CDR3 length is 16 residues. The CDR3 nucleotides read TGTGCCAGCAGCCCAATCTCCCGGACAGGAACCTACGAGCAGTACTTC. It yields the protein CASSPISRTGTYEQYF.

This chain connects TRBV7-2 to TRBJ2-7; 12 nucleotides align to TRBD2. CDR1 and CDR2 (germline): SGHTA, FQGNSA. Trimming took 2 bases from V and 3 from J; bases not matched to a gene: 8. The CDR3 contains 17 residues. DNA of the CDR3: TGTGCCAGCAGCTTATTGGGGGGACTAGCGGGTAACTACGAGCAGTACTTC. Its translation: CASSLLGGLAGNYEQYF. Full variable domain (remainder filled in from reference TRBV7-2 and TRBJ2-7): GAGVSQSPSNKVTEKGKDVELRCDPISGHTALYWYRQSLGQGLEFLIYFQGNSAPDKSGLPSDRFSAERTGGSVSTLTIQRTQQEDSAVYLCASSLLGGLAGNYEQYFGPGTRLTVT.

The chain recombines TRBV19 with TRBJ1-2; D gene ambiguous. Germline CDR1 reads LNHDA; CDR2 reads SQIVND (reference sequence). The CDR3 has 13 residues. Trimming left V 6 bases short and J 3 bases short, with 11 bases between. Here the CDR3 reads CASSNLAYYGYTF. CDR3 sequence (DNA): TGTGCCAGTAGCAACTTAGCCTACTATGGCTACACCTTC.

This chain joins TRBV9 and TRBJ1-1, with TRBD1 identical over 8 bases. The CDR3 consists of 14 residues. Unmatched junction bases numbered 1, after V lost 3 bases and J lost 0 bases. Germline CDR1 is SGDLS and CDR2 is YYNGEE. Here the CDR3 DNA reads TGTGCCAGCAGCGGACAGGGGATGAACACTGAAGCTTTCTTT. Amino acid sequence: CASSGQGMNTEAFF.

The DNA for the CDR3 is TGCAGTGCGGGAAGAGTGGGGGAGCTGTTTTTT. Amino acid sequence: CSAGRVGELFF. This rearrangement joins TRBV20-1 to TRBJ2-2; D is undetermined. CDR3 size: 11 residues. Trimming pared 6 bases from V and 8 bases from J, leaving 10 bases between. Germline loops: CDR1 DFQATT, CDR2 SNEGSKA (reference sequence).

CDR3 bases: TGTGCCAGCCGATCTGGCTCTGGGGCCAACGTCCTGACTTTC. Translation: CASRSGSGANVLTF. The genes are TRBV6-5 and TRBJ2-6, with no clear D. Germline V gives CDR1 MNHEY, CDR2 SVGAGI. V lost 8 bases, J lost 0 bases, and 8 bases lay in between. CDR3 length: 14 residues.

The chain employs TRBV6-6 and TRBJ1-4; 9 positions agree with TRBD1. V lost 7 bases, J lost 8 bases, and 8 bases stayed unmatched. The CDR3 has 14 residues. The germline gives CDR1 MNHNY, CDR2 SVGAGI (reference sequence). Here the CDR3 DNA reads TGTGCCAGCACCTACCGGGACAGGGACGAAAAACTGTTTTTT. This sequence encodes CASTYRDRDEKLFF.

This rearrangement joins TRBV9 to TRBJ1-1, with D unresolved. V shed 2 bases and J shed 11 bases, with 19 bases lying between them. The CDR3 covers 14 residues. Germline values: CDR1 SGDLS, CDR2 YYNGEE. CDR3: CASSVTSGGPEAFF. CDR3 DNA: TGTGCCAGCAGCGTGACATCAGGAGGCCCGGAGGCTTTCTTT.

V is TRBV7-8 and J is TRBJ2-2; D is unresolved. CDR1 and CDR2 from the germline V gene are SGHVS and FQNEAQ. V shed 2 bases and J shed 4 bases, with 8 bases lying between them. The CDR3 spans 14 residues. CDR3 sequence (DNA): TGTGCCAGCAGCTTATCCGAGACCACCGGGGAGCTGTTTTTT. This gives the protein CASSLSETTGELFF.

The chain is built from TRBV7-9 and TRBJ1-1, with unresolved D. This CDR3 has 13 residues. Trimming removed 3 bases from V and 3 bases from J, with 8 bases in between. Germline values: CDR1 SEHNR, CDR2 FQNEAQ (reference sequence). This CDR3 reads CASSFLGDTEAFF. As DNA, the CDR3 is TGTGCCAGCAGCTTTCTTGGAGACACTGAAGCTTTCTTT.

In the case of this clone: The junction does not match germline at one end; this may be a read error. This chain uses TRBV6-4 with TRBJ2-3, with D perhaps TRBD2 (5 bases). There are 14 residues in the CDR3. The germline CDR1 and CDR2 sequences are MRHNA and SNTAGT. CDR3 nucleotides: TGTGCCGGCAGTGACGGCGGGAGCACAGATACGCAGTATTTT. Translating gives CAGSDGGSTDTQYF.